This TCR beta chain was sequenced for a study of cytomegalovirus exposure and HLA in healthy donors. Study-wide background: A previous analysis identified about 110 million unique TCR beta sequences derived from roughly 190 million T cells. Membership in the Caucasian-associated ancestry cluster was found for 81% of almost 400 genotyped donors. Study-level findings and limits: In a later analysis, CMV-associated beta chains were mostly HLA-associated, it appeared.

The V gene lost 2 bases and the J gene lost 0 bases, with 7 bases spanning the gap. CDR3 size: 15 residues. Germline lookup yields CDR1 MNHEY and CDR2 SMNVEV (reference sequence). As concerns this clone: Its target is not known.

PCR employed 60 Vbeta and 13 Jbeta primers. Methods used by the authors: In a later analysis, 75 million to 85 million unique TCR beta chains included roughly 11 million shared by two or more donors. The repertoire was sequenced with immunoSEQ multiplex PCR; TCRdb's copy has only in-frame clones and lacks some. The V and J calls and clone size were taken over from that table, and D and trimming were inferred from the DNA. The sample has 45,000 to 55,000 clones. The sequence was obtained from a woman between 45 and 65 years old in good health and CMV-seropositive. V and J are TRBV27 and TRBJ2-2, with D unresolved. Sequencing used PBMCs. The DNA for the CDR3 is TGTGCCAGCAGTTTAGACTTCGCGAACACCGGGGAGCTGTTTTTT. This translates into CASSLDFANTGELFF.